This TCR beta chain came from a study of post-analysis software for immune sequencing data (dated by TCRdb to 2013 to 2016). Regarding the complete study: Relapsing-remitting, secondary progressive and progressive-relapsing multiple sclerosis were recorded as disease courses, and subtype annotation was lacking for some patients. The patient repertoires were compared against around eleven previously published healthy control repertoires obtained from donors aged roughly 6 to 25 years. A subset of samples was prepared in parallel using single-end sample barcoding, then pooled and co-amplified after Illumina adapter ligation. Overall results and qualifications from the work: Compared with controls, multiple sclerosis patients had significantly lower normalized Chao1 diversity, a finding suggesting substantial peripheral T-cell clonal expansion. When samples were clustered directly using the F measure, samples prepared in the same batch co-clustered strongly, which prompted a batch-effect correction. Significantly higher frequencies in patients than in controls were found for roughly 5 TRBV segments, including TRBV5-6, TRBV5-1 and TRBV20-1. The control group was slightly older than the multiple sclerosis patient group.

In this sample, this clonotype turned up once. The antigen it recognizes is unknown. The record has no base qualities; no much larger clone is one base away. The library was obtained by PCR. TCRdb records Illumina HiSeq 2500 as the sequencer. To reduce PCR and sequencing biases, unique molecular identifiers were built into the TCR beta cDNA libraries. Per 1 to 10 million input T cells, some 500,000 cDNA molecules were obtained, such that each molecule approximated one T cell. The patient libraries were prepared and sequenced with the same protocol used for the earlier healthy control dataset. Within a given batch, samples were prepared together, multiplexed and sequenced on the same HiSeq lane. Concerning the study's data processing: Raw barcoded reads were processed with MIGEC, and single-read molecular identifier groups were discarded before consensus assembly and CDR3 extraction. Clonotype tables were post-analysed with VDJtools, and diversity was normalized by down-sampling all datasets to the smallest sample size. In repertoire overlap clustering, CDR3 amino acid sequences, but not nucleotide sequences, were matched to correct batch-related cross-sample contamination. TCRdb reanalyzed the raw reads on its own, using fastp at Q25 for trimming and MiXCR for clone calling, and kept in-frame beta chains. All rows with the same CDR3 protein become a single entry with the most common DNA and genes. Clone size and V and J calls follow TCRdb, not the original study. The sample table records around 770,000 distinct CDR3 sequences; under 60% of these occur just once. The biggest ten clones account for approximately 4.4% of the sample.

The CDR3 goes from the cysteine to the phenylalanine over 16 residues. The kept DNA is CDR3 alone, 48 bases in frame from the first base. Trimming leaves V shorter by 6 bases and J shorter by 5 bases, with the junction holding 15 bases beyond the gene matches. The germline V gene (reference sequence) gives CDR1 as DFQATT and CDR2 as SNEGSKA. To demonstrate the VDJtools post-analysis software, the study profiled TCR beta repertoires from the peripheral blood of some 13 young patients with multiple sclerosis. Multiple sclerosis patients were children and adolescents aged about 6 to 15 years. The chain was built from TRBV20-1 and TRBJ2-7; TRBD2 matches 11 bases in the middle. Sequenced sample: blood. This receptor was identified in a girl aged 5 to 17 with multiple sclerosis. The CDR3: CSAPLAGGGLEDEQYF. The DNA reads TGCAGTGCCCCTCTAGCGGGAGGTGGCCTCGAGGACGAGCAGTACTTC.